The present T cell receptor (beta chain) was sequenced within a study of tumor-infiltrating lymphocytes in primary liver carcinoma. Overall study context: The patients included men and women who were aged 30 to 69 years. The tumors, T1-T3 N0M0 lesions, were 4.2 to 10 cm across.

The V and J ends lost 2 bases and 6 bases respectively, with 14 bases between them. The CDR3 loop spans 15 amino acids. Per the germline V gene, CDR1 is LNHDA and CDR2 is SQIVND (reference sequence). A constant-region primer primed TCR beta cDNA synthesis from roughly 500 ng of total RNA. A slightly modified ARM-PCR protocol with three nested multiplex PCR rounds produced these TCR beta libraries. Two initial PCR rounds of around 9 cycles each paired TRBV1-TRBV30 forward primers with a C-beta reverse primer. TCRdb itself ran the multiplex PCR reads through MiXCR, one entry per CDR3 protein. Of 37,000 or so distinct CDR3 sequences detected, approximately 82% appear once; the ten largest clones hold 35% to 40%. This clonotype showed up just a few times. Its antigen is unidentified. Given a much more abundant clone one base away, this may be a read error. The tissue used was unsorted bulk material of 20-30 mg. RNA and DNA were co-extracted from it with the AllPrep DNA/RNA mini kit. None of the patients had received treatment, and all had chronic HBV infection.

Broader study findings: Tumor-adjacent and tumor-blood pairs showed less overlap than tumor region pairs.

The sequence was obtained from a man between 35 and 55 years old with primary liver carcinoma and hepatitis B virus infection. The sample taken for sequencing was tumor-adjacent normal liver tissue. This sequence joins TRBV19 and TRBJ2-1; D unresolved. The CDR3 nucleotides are TGTGCCAGTAGTATACAAGGGATTTTGGTCAATGAGCAGTTCTTC. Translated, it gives CASSIQGILVNEQFF.